The rows below give T cell receptor beta chains drawn from one sample of a study of blood T cells in healthy people across ages. TCRdb independently ran MiXCR on the 5' RACE reads; one entry per CDR3 protein. The table has about 560,000 distinct CDR3 sequences, roughly a quarter seen once; the top ten hold approximately 3.3%. The same sample was also studied in work on T cells of mothers and their children.

Sequencing was done on a sample of blood. Every receptor here comes from a boy aged 2 to 10 in good health. The CDR3 runs from the conserved cysteine through the conserved F or W. The listing skips clone size in some rows; elsewhere it reads once, few, many or a size class.

J gene: TRBJ2-5; V gene: TRBV10-3; clone size: few; CDR3 protein: CAISVGTTVPEYF
J gene: TRBJ2-3; V gene: TRBV7-7; clone size: .; CDR3 protein: CASSLLAGQGTDTQYF
J gene: TRBJ2-3; V gene: TRBV10-3; clone size: .; CDR3 protein: CAISDPGQGLADTQYF
J gene: TRBJ2-7; V gene: TRBV7-8; clone size: few; CDR3 protein: CASSFPRSSYEQYF
J gene: .; V gene: TRBV2; clone size: .; CDR3 protein: CASSGRSGRGYNEQFF
J gene: TRBJ2-5; V gene: TRBV20-1; clone size: .; CDR3 protein: CSARDHLVASTRF
J gene: .; V gene: TRBV6-5; clone size: few; CDR3 protein: CASSSWGLVASGGEQFF
J gene: TRBJ1-2; V gene: TRBV5-1; clone size: .; CDR3 protein: CASSPAGTYIYGYTF
J gene: TRBJ2-5; V gene: TRBV2; clone size: .; CDR3 protein: CATLWETQYF
J gene: TRBJ2-5; V gene: TRBV20-1; clone size: .; CDR3 protein: CSARGDRGAQETQYF
J gene: TRBJ2-1; V gene: TRBV29-1; clone size: .; CDR3 protein: CSVEGFTSGVGSYNEQFF
J gene: TRBJ2-1; V gene: TRBV29-1; clone size: .; CDR3 protein: CSVGRAGNEQFF
J gene: TRBJ1-6; V gene: TRBV28; clone size: .; CDR3 protein: CASSFRQAYNSPLHF
J gene: TRBJ2-5; V gene: TRBV6-5; clone size: .; CDR3 protein: CASSKLVLETQYF
J gene: TRBJ1-6; V gene: TRBV25-1; clone size: few; CDR3 protein: CASGRSLEPLHF
J gene: TRBJ1-2; V gene: TRBV15; clone size: .; CDR3 protein: CATSRDGVGGHTF
J gene: TRBJ2-3; V gene: TRBV7-9; clone size: .; CDR3 protein: CASSLLPPPDTQYF
J gene: TRBJ2-5; V gene: TRBV10-1; clone size: few; CDR3 protein: CASSQEQETQYF
J gene: TRBJ1-4; V gene: TRBV27; clone size: few; CDR3 protein: CASSLSGSAEKLFF
J gene: TRBJ1-1; V gene: TRBV6-5; clone size: .; CDR3 protein: CASSYGLTGPITEAFF
J gene: TRBJ2-5; V gene: TRBV5-4; clone size: few; CDR3 protein: CASSLVDAETQYF
J gene: TRBJ2-7; V gene: TRBV11-2; clone size: .; CDR3 protein: CASSLRDLSYEQYF